This T cell receptor beta chain was observed in a study of radiotherapy plus CTLA-4 blockade in lung cancer. The overall study: For less than 20% of patients, objective responses occurred, and about 34% had disease control.

Study-wide findings and caveats: Response was reportedly best predicted by early blood T cell clone dynamics, with interferon-beta. Clones of tumor-derived TCRs expanded in blood after radiotherapy plus ipilimumab.

TCRdb keeps only in-frame clones here, not all; method: immunoSEQ multiplex PCR. The profile shows 80,000 or so clones, more than 60% of them singletons. This clone was picked up a small number of times. The antigen is unknown. CTLA-4 blockade using ipilimumab, together with focal radiation, was received by patients with chemo-refractory metastatic non-small-cell lung cancer. Germline CDR1 is SGHTA and CDR2 is FQGTGA. V lost 3 bases and J lost 8; bases outside the gene matches: 8. The CDR3 spans 15 residues. Specimen: peripheral blood, collected from a patient treated with radiotherapy plus ipilimumab. The clonotype was recovered from a human donor with non-small cell lung cancer who had a partial response to radiotherapy plus ipilimumab. Some clones in this sample may be carry-over from other donors' samples. The rearrangement links TRBV7-3 to TRBJ2-1, with 9 bases matching TRBD2. DNA of the CDR3: TGTGCCAGCAGCTTCTCAATAGCGGGAGTCGATGAGCAGTTCTTC. This encodes CASSFSIAGVDEQFF.